Listed below are T cell receptor beta chains from one sample, sequenced in a study of blood T cells in healthy people across ages. TCRdb re-analysed the 5' RACE reads in MiXCR, keeping a single row per CDR3 protein. The sample consists of about 1.1 million distinct CDR3 sequences, around two fifths of them appearing once. The source material was blood. These receptors were obtained from a man aged 18 to 30 in good health. CDR3s include the opening cysteine and the closing phenylalanine or tryptophan. D genes are given only for firm matches. A row's size may be missing; if present it is once, few, many or a size class.

.	TRBJ1-1	TRBV10-3	.	CAISELMNTEVFF	TGTGCCATCAGTGAGCTGATGAACACTGAAGTTTTCTTT
TRBD1	TRBJ1-4	TRBV6-1	.	CASSERGGGVELDEKLFF	TGTGCCAGCAGTGAAAGGGGAGGGGGCGTAGAGCTCGATGAAAAACTGTTTTTT
TRBD1	TRBJ1-2	TRBV4-3	.	CASSQDLDRGIYGYTF	TGCGCCAGCAGCCAAGATTTGGACAGGGGTATCTATGGCTACACCTTC
TRBD2	TRBJ2-3	TRBV6-5	few	CASSLAGGNTDTQYF	TGTGCCAGCAGCTTAGCGGGGGGAAACACAGATACGCAGTATTTT
.	TRBJ2-1	TRBV27	.	CASGGSSYNERFF	TGTGCCAGCGGTGGAAGCTCCTACAATGAGCGGTTCTTC
TRBD2	TRBJ2-3	TRBV7-2	few	CASSFTSSGTSGGGTDTQYF	TGTGCCAGCAGCTTCACATCCTCCGGGACTAGCGGGGGTGGCACAGATACGCAGTATTTT
.	TRBJ1-2	TRBV20-1	few	CSARDHQTNYGYTF	TGCAGTGCTAGAGATCACCAGACTAACTATGGCTACACCTTC
TRBD1	TRBJ1-1	TRBV4-2	.	CASSLKDREGGAFF	TGTGCCAGCAGCCTTAAGGACAGGGAAGGGGGAGCTTTCTTT
.	TRBJ2-3	TRBV7-2	.	CASSARIFGGTFTDTQYF	TGTGCCAGCAGCGCCCGTATTTTTGGCGGGACGTTCACAGATACGCAGTATTTT
.	TRBJ2-1	TRBV5-1	.	CASSLGRPPNEQFF	TGCGCCAGCAGCTTAGGTAGACCACCGAATGAGCAGTTCTTC
.	TRBJ1-6	TRBV20-1	.	CSASAGTRNSPLHF	TGCAGTGCTAGCGCCGGGACAAGGAATTCACCCCTCCACTTT
.	TRBJ2-5	TRBV29-1	many	CSVGEGLQETQYF	TGCAGCGTTGGTGAGGGTCTCCAAGAGACCCAGTACTTC
TRBD2	TRBJ2-5	TRBV18	.	CASSSAGTRETQYF	TGTGCCAGCTCGTCAGCGGGAACACGAGAGACCCAGTACTTC
TRBD1	TRBJ2-4	TRBV20-1	few	CSATSGTGENIQYF	TGCAGTGCTACATCCGGGACAGGAGAAAACATTCAGTACTTC
TRBD1	TRBJ1-4	TRBV5-1	few	CASSYGTGEKLFF	TGCGCCAGCAGCTATGGGACAGGGGAAAAACTGTTTTTT
TRBD2	TRBJ2-5	TRBV27	.	CASSLGTSGGQGATQYF	TGTGCCAGCAGTTTAGGGACTAGCGGGGGGCAAGGGGCGACCCAGTACTTC
.	TRBJ1-5	TRBV27	.	CASSFAGGASNQPQHF	TGTGCCAGCAGTTTTGCGGGGGGCGCGAGCAATCAGCCCCAGCATTTT
.	TRBJ2-7	TRBV12-3/TRBV12-4	.	CASSRTYYEQYF	TGTGCCAGCAGCCGGACCTACTACGAGCAGTACTTC
.	TRBJ2-1	TRBV9	.	CASSVMGEGYNEQFF	TGTGCCAGCAGCGTAATGGGAGAAGGTTACAATGAGCAGTTCTTC
TRBD2	TRBJ2-3	TRBV2	many	CASSPRLAGNTDTQYF	TGTGCCAGCAGTCCCAGACTAGCGGGAAACACAGATACGCAGTATTTT
TRBD1	TRBJ1-1	TRBV7-2	few	CASSPGQGLRTEAFF	TGTGCCAGCAGCCCCGGACAGGGTTTGAGGACTGAAGCTTTCTTT
TRBD2	TRBJ2-4	TRBV7-3	.	CAGSLKGRTSGYNEQYF	TGTGCCGGCAGCTTAAAGGGGAGGACTAGCGGTTACAATGAGCAGTACTTC
.	TRBJ2-1	TRBV4-3	.	CASSQDPGAAYNEQFF	TGCGCCAGCAGCCAAGATCCGGGGGCCGCCTACAATGAGCAGTTCTTC
TRBD1	TRBJ2-1	TRBV20-1	few	CSAPLRDRYNEQFF	TGCAGTGCTCCTCTCCGGGACAGATACAATGAGCAGTTCTTC
TRBD2	TRBJ2-1	TRBV12-3/TRBV12-4	few	CASSTGGGLAGSYNEQFF	TGTGCCAGCAGTACGGGGGGGGGCCTCGCAGGATCCTACAATGAGCAGTTCTTC
TRBD1	TRBJ1-2	TRBV20-1	.	CSATGTDMNYGYTF	TGCAGTGCTACCGGGACAGACATGAACTATGGCTACACCTTC
TRBD2	TRBJ2-1	TRBV4-3	.	CASSQEWTSGGSEQFF	TGCGCCAGCAGCCAAGAGTGGACTAGCGGGGGGAGTGAGCAGTTCTTC
TRBD2	TRBJ2-1	TRBV2	few	CASSDGRGFF	TGTGCCAGCAGTGACGGGAGGGGGTTCTTC
.	TRBJ2-2	TRBV28	.	CASTRTGPGGELFF	TGTGCCAGCACCCGAACAGGGCCTGGGGGGGAGCTGTTTTTT
.	TRBJ2-1	TRBV14	few	CASSPTQLSNEQFF	TGTGCCAGCAGCCCAACCCAACTGAGCAATGAGCAGTTCTTC
.	TRBJ1-4	TRBV4-3	.	CASSQEPGANEKLFF	TGCGCCAGCAGCCAAGAACCGGGGGCTAATGAAAAACTGTTTTTT
.	TRBJ2-3	TRBV5-1	once	CASSLAHPDTDTQYF	TGCGCCAGCAGCTTGGCCCACCCGGACACAGATACGCAGTATTTT
TRBD1	TRBJ2-5	TRBV5-1	few	CASSPRGTGGGETQYF	TGCGCCAGCAGCCCACGCGGGACAGGGGGCGGAGAGACCCAGTACTTC
.	TRBJ2-3	TRBV20-1	many	CSARDYRLSTDTQYF	TGCAGTGCTAGAGATTACAGGCTGAGCACAGATACGCAGTATTTT
TRBD1	TRBJ1-2	TRBV5-1	.	CASSQEGGRNYGYTF	TGCGCCAGCAGCCAGGAAGGGGGCAGAAACTATGGCTACACCTTC
.	TRBJ1-1	TRBV6-1	.	CASIRGNTEAFF	TGTGCCAGCATACGGGGGAACACTGAAGCTTTCTTT
.	TRBJ2-3	TRBV7-9	.	CASSLDQVADTQYF	TGTGCCAGCAGCTTAGATCAGGTCGCAGATACGCAGTATTTT
TRBD1	TRBJ1-5	TRBV6-6	.	CASSTRQGLQPQHF	TGTGCCAGCAGTACGAGACAGGGTCTTCAGCCCCAGCATTTT
.	TRBJ2-3	TRBV9	few	CASSPRLVTDTQYF	TGTGCCAGCAGCCCCCGACTAGTCACAGATACGCAGTATTTT
.	TRBJ2-1	TRBV3-1	few	CASSQTLSSYNEQFF	TGTGCCAGCAGCCAGACCCTGAGCTCCTACAATGAGCAGTTCTTC
TRBD1	TRBJ1-1	TRBV7-9	.	CASSLEGQGPEAFF	TGTGCCAGCAGCTTAGAGGGACAGGGTCCTGAAGCTTTCTTT
.	TRBJ1-2	TRBV20-1	.	CSARPSFDPLYGYTF	TGCAGTGCTAGACCCTCGTTTGACCCCTTATATGGCTACACCTTC
.	TRBJ1-2	TRBV7-9	.	CASSLMAREDYTF	TGTGCCAGCAGCTTAATGGCCCGGGAAGACTACACCTTC
TRBD2	TRBJ2-7	TRBV6-5	once	CASSYLPQTSGAPYEQYF	TGTGCCAGCAGTTACCTTCCACAGACTAGCGGGGCACCCTACGAGCAGTACTTC
.	TRBJ2-1	TRBV7-7	few	CASSLEGYRGEQFF	TGTGCTAGCAGCTTAGAGGGCTATCGGGGTGAGCAGTTCTTC
.	TRBJ1-1	TRBV20-1	.	CSTPDSDTTEAFF	TGCAGTACTCCGGACAGTGATACTACTGAAGCTTTCTTT
.	TRBJ1-1	TRBV30	.	CAWQGYTEAFF	TGTGCCTGGCAGGGTTACACTGAAGCTTTCTTT
TRBD2	TRBJ2-1	TRBV28	.	CASSLLAVDEQFF	TGTGCCAGCAGTTTACTAGCGGTCGATGAGCAGTTCTTC
.	TRBJ2-1	TRBV7-9	.	CATETGAYNEQFF	TGTGCCACGGAGACGGGGGCTTACAATGAGCAGTTCTTC
.	TRBJ1-2	TRBV28	.	CASSVGEQDYGYTF	TGTGCCAGCAGTGTAGGGGAGCAGGACTATGGCTACACCTTC
.	TRBJ2-5	TRBV6-1	few	CASTDSRETQYF	TGTGCCAGCACCGACTCGAGGGAGACCCAGTACTTC
TRBD1	TRBJ1-2	TRBV29-1	once	CSVEPCGTEDGYTF	TGCAGCGTTGAACCCTGCGGGACAGAGGATGGCTACACCTTC
TRBD1	TRBJ1-2	TRBV7-2	.	CASSLLRQGSGHGYTF	TGTGCCAGCAGCTTATTAAGACAGGGGAGCGGGCATGGCTACACCTTC
.	TRBJ1-2	TRBV2	few	CASSETRYTF	TGTGCCAGCAGTGAAACCAGATACACCTTC
.	TRBJ1-1	TRBV9	.	CASSVTDVTEAFF	TGTGCCAGCAGCGTAACAGACGTTACTGAAGCTTTCTTT
TRBD2	TRBJ2-1	TRBV5-1	many	CASSFLTSGVNNEQFF	TGCGCCAGCAGCTTTTTGACTAGCGGGGTAAACAATGAGCAGTTCTTC
TRBD1	TRBJ1-1	TRBV24-1	.	CATSDPGGTEAFF	TGTGCCACCAGTGATCCAGGGGGCACTGAAGCTTTCTTT
.	TRBJ2-2	TRBV27	.	CASSYNKNTGELFF	TGTGCCAGCAGTTACAACAAGAACACCGGGGAGCTGTTTTTT